This record concerns one T cell receptor (beta chain) sequence. The target of this receptor is not known. No clone much larger than this one lies a single base away; base qualities are absent. The data belong to a study of blood T cell repertoires in COVID-19 (dated by TCRdb to the early 2020s). Concerning the study at large: Samples covering the acute and convalescent phases of COVID-19 were provided by collaborators in the United States, Italy and Spain. The repertoires were made available in a free public database intended to serve as a resource for research on the immune response to SARS-CoV-2. A de-identified subject ID, COVID-19 status, age in years and sex were almost always included in the sample metadata. Subjects who had been exposed to COVID-19, were actively infected with it, or had recovered from it provided the deeply sampled blood TCRbeta repertoires that made up the dataset. Where available, HLA class I and class II types were obtained from metadata supplied by the sample provider rather than from assay-based typing. The samples were drawn from two sources: the first 160 participants of the ongoing ImmuneRACE study, and approximately 1,300 subjects contributed by 6 global collaborators. The material from the prospective study consisted of cDNA or gDNA derived from T cells, B-cell-depleted T cells, or PBMCs.

The paper's findings and limits, for the study overall: The amount of clinical and demographic metadata varied by source and participant and was provided uncurated.

Participants in the prospective study were aged roughly 18 to 89 years, lived in some 24 United States geographic areas, and enrolled through a virtual design. In the prospective study, cohorts were assigned on the basis of participant-reported clinical history obtained from a screening survey and a study questionnaire. Recovered participants in ImmuneRACE Cohort 3 were defined by two consecutive negative NP/OP PCR tests, clearance by a healthcare professional, or resolution of symptoms. In the prospective study, whole blood, serum and a nasopharyngeal or oropharyngeal swab were collected from each participant by mobile phlebotomists. Additional blood draws and questionnaires over a roughly two-month period could optionally be provided by prospective study participants. Before DNA extraction, blood samples from the prospective study were shipped at room temperature or frozen. TCRbeta CDR3 regions were amplified from genomic DNA using the immunoSEQ Assay, a bias-controlled multiplex PCR. The original methods were these. The number of nucleated cells in each sample was estimated from the amplification of reference gene primers within the assay. To quantify the absolute abundance of each unique TCRbeta CDR3 rearrangement, sequence reads were collapsed and filtered. For each sample, productive Simpson clonality was calculated as the square root of Simpson's diversity index over productive rearrangements. This immuneACCESS table, as held by TCRdb, lists in-frame sequences with V and J called but not all clones. Of the missing ones, under half trace to an unresolved V gene in checked studies; the others have no known cause. V and J calls and clone size are as listed in that table; D and trimming were resolved from the DNA. The sample records over 150,000 clones, approximately 86% of which are singletons. The ten largest make up 2% to 2.5% of the sample.

Unmatched junction bases come to 8, with V trimmed by 8 bases and J by 7 bases. From the germline V gene (reference sequence), CDR1 is LNHDA and CDR2 is SQIVND. The CDR3 spans 13 residues, from the cysteine through the phenylalanine. The only DNA kept is the CDR3, 39 bases in frame from the first base. Source material: PBMCs or T cells enriched from blood (not recorded which). The rearranged chain carries TRBV19 and TRBJ1-5, with 7 junctional bases fitting TRBD1. The TCR sequence derives from a woman in her 30s who had recovered from COVID-19. In nucleotide form, the sequence is TGTGCCAGTGGACAGGAGTTACGGCAGCCCCAGCATTTT. Its amino acids are CASGQELRQPQHF.